The text below deals with one TCR beta chain. This sample is part of a study of CD8 T cells in Susac syndrome. From blood CD8+ and CD4+ T cells, TCR beta sequences were generated. Per germline, CDR1 SGHDT and CDR2 YYEEEE. Trimming stripped 3 bases from V and 0 bases from J, with 13 bases between. This CDR3 has 16 residues. The RNA, about 0.45 to 1 ug, was put through reverse transcription using random hexamers. The authors amplified TCR beta CDR3 across 54 Vbeta and 13 Jbeta using immunoSEQ multiplex PCR. One entry per CDR3 protein, called by TCRdb with MiXCR from the immunoSEQ multiplex PCR reads. The sample has about 140,000 distinct CDR3 sequences, 95% seen once.

The receptor was derived from a human donor with multiple sclerosis. The chain recombines TRBV5-6 with TRBJ1-5; D unresolved. The sequenced sample consisted of CD4+ T cells from PBMCs. CDR3 sequence reads: CASSSSDGYSNQPQHF. The CDR3 nucleotides read TGTGCCAGCAGCTCTTCGGACGGCTATAGCAATCAGCCCCAGCATTTT.